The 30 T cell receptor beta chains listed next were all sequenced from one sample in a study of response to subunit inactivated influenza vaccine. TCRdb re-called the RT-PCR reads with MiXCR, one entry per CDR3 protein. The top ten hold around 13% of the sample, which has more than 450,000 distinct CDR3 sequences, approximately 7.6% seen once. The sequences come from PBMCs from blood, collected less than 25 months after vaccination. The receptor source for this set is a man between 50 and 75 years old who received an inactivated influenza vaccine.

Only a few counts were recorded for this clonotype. In nucleotides, the CDR3 is TGTGCCAGCTCACCATCGGTTCTGTTACTCAAAGCTGGGGCCAACGTCCTGACTTTC. Protein sequence: CASSPSVLLLKAGANVLTF. The rearrangement links TRBV18 to TRBJ2-6, with unresolved D. The length of the CDR3 is 19 residues. V gave up 2 bases and J gave up 2 bases, with 19 bases separating them. Germline V lookup: CDR1 KGHSH, CDR2 LQKENI.

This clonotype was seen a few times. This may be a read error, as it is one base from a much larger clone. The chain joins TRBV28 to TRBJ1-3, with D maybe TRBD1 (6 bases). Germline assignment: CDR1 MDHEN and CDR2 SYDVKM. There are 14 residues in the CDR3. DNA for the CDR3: TGTGCCAGCAGTTTAATGGGGGCACCGGACACCCTATATTTT. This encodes CASSLMGAPDTLYF.

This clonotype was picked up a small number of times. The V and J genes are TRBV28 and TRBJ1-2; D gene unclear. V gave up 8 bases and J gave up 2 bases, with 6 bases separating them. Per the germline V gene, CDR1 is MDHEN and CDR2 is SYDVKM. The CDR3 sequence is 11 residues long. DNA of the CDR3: TGTGCCAGCTACAGAAACTATGGCTACACCTTC. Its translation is CASYRNYGYTF.

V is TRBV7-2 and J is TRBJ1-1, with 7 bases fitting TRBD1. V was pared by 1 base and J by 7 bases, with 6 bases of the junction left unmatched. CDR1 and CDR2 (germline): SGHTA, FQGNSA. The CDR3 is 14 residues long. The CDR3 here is CASSLVGHRGEAFF. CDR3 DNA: TGTGCCAGCAGCTTAGTGGGCCACAGGGGTGAAGCTTTCTTT.

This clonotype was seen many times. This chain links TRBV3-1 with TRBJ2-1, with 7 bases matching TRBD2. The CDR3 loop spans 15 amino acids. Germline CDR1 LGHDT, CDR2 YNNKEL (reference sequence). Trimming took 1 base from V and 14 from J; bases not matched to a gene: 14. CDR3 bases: TGTGCCAGCAGCCAAGGGGCGACTAGCAGCTTTAGAAAGTTCTTC. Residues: CASSQGATSSFRKFF.

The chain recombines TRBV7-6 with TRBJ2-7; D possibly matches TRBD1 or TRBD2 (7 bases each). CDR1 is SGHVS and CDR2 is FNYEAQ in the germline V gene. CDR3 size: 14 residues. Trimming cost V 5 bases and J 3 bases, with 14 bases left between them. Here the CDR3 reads CASSQGDYLYEQYF. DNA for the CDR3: TGTGCCAGCAGCCAGGGGGACTACCTCTACGAGCAGTACTTC.

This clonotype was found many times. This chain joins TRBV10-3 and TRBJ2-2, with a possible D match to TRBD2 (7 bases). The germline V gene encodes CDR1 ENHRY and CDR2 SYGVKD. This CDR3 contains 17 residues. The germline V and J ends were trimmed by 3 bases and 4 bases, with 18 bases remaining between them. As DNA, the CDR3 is TGTGCCATCAGTGAAGGGGGAGGGATACTCGGCACCGGGGAGCTGTTTTTT. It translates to CAISEGGGILGTGELFF.

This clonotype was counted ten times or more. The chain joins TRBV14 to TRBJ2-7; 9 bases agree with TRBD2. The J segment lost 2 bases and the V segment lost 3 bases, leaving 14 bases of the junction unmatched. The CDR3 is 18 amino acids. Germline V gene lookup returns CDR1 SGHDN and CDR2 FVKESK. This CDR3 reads CASSQGLAGSSYTYEQYF. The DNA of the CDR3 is TGTGCCAGCAGCCAGGGACTAGCCGGAAGTTCCTACACCTACGAGCAGTACTTC.

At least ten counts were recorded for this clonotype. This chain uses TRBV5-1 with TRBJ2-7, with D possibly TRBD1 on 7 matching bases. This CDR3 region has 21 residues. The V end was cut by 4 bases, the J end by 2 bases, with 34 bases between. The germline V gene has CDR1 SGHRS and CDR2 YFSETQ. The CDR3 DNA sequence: TGCGCCAGCAGCCCCGGAGGGATTTTGATACGGGACAGCCGATTAACCTACGAGCAGTACTTC. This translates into CASSPGGILIRDSRLTYEQYF.

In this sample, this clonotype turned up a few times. In DNA form, the CDR3 reads TGTGCCAGCAGCTCCCCGGACAGGGTGTTCTTC. Its translation: CASSSPDRVFF. The chain recombines TRBV11-2 with TRBJ2-1, with 8 bases identical to TRBD1. The CDR3 spans 11 residues. Per the germline V gene, CDR1 is SGHAT and CDR2 is FQNNGV. V trimming: 4 bases; J trimming: 15 bases; junction bases outside the gene matches: 5. Full variable domain (missing parts from reference TRBV11-2 and TRBJ2-1): EAGVAQSPRYKIIEKRQSVAFWCNPISGHATLYWYQQILGQGPKLLIQFQNNGVVDDSQLPKDRFSAERLKGVDSTLKIQPAKLEDSAVYLCASSSPDRVFFGPGTRLTVL.

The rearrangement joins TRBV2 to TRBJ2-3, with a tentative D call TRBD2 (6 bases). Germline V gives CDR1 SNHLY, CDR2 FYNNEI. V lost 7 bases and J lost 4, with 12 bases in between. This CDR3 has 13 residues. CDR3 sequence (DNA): TGTGCCAGCATGGCGGGGAGTGCAGATACGCAGTATTTT. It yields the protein CASMAGSADTQYF.

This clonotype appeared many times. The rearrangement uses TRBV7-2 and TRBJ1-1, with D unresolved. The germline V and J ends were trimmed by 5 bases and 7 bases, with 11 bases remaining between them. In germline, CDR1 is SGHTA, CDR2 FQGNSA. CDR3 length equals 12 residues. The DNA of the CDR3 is TGTGCCAGCAGCCCAGAGGCGGGTGAAGCTTTCTTT. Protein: CASSPEAGEAFF. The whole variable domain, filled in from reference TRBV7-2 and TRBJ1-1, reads GAGVSQSPSNKVTEKGKDVELRCDPISGHTALYWYRQSLGQGLEFLIYFQGNSAPDKSGLPSDRFSAERTGGSVSTLTIQRTQQEDSAVYLCASSPEAGEAFFGQGTRLTVV.

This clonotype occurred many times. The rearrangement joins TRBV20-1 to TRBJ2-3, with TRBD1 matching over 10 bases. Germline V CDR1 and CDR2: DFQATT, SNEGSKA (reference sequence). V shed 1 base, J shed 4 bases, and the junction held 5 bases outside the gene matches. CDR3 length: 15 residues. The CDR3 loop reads CSARADRGSPDTQYF. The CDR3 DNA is TGCAGTGCTAGAGCGGACAGGGGGAGTCCAGATACGCAGTATTTT.

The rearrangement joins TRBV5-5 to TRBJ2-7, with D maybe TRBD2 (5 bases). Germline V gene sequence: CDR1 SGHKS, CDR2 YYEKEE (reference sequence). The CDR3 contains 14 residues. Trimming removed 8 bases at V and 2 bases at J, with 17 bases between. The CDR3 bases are TGTGCCAGGAGCCCTGGGCCCGGGACCTACGAGCAGTACTTC. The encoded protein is CARSPGPGTYEQYF.

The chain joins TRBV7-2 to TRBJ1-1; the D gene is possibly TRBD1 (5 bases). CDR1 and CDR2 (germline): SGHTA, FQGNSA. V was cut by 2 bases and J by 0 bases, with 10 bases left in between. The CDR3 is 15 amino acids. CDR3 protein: CASSLWGDLNTEAFF. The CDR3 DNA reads TGTGCCAGCAGCTTATGGGGCGATCTGAACACTGAAGCTTTCTTT. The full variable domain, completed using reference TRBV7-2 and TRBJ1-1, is GAGVSQSPSNKVTEKGKDVELRCDPISGHTALYWYRQSLGQGLEFLIYFQGNSAPDKSGLPSDRFSAERTGGSVSTLTIQRTQQEDSAVYLCASSLWGDLNTEAFFGQGTRLTVV.

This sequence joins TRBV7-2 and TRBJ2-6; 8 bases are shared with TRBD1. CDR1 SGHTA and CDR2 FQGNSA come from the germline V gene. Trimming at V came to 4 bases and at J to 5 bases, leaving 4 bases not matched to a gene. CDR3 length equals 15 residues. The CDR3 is CASSSQGARANVLTF. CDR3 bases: TGTGCCAGCAGCTCCCAGGGGGCTAGGGCCAACGTCCTGACTTTC. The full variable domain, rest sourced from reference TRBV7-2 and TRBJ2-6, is GAGVSQSPSNKVTEKGKDVELRCDPISGHTALYWYRQSLGQGLEFLIYFQGNSAPDKSGLPSDRFSAERTGGSVSTLTIQRTQQEDSAVYLCASSSQGARANVLTFGAGSRLTVL.

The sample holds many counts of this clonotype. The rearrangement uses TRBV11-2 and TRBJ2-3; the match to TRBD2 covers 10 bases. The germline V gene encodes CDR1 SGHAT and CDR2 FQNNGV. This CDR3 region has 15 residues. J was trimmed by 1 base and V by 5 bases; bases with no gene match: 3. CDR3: CASSHLAGGTDTQYF. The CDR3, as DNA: TGTGCCAGCAGCCATCTAGCGGGGGGCACAGATACGCAGTATTTT.

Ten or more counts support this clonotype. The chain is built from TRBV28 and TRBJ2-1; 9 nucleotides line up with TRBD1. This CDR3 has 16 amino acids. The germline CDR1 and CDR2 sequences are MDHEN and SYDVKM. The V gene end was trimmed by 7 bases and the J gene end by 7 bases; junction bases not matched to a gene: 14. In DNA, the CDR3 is TGTGCCAGCACGAGCTCCGGGACAGGGCTGATTAATGAGCAGTTCTTC. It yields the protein CASTSSGTGLINEQFF.

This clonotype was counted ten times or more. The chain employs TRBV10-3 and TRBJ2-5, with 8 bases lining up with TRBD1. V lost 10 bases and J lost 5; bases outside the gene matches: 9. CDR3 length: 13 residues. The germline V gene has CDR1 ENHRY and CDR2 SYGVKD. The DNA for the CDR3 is TGTGCCACCGAGGACAGGGCGGGGGAGACCCAGTACTTC. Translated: CATEDRAGETQYF.

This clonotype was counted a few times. The CDR3 DNA is TGTGCCAGCATGACGGGCAATAATTCACCCCTCCACTTT. Its protein is CASMTGNNSPLHF. The J gene is TRBJ1-6, the V gene TRBV2; D gene unclear. The CDR3 sequence is 13 residues long. V gave up 7 bases and J gave up 5 bases, with 9 bases separating them. From germline, CDR1 is SNHLY and CDR2 FYNNEI.

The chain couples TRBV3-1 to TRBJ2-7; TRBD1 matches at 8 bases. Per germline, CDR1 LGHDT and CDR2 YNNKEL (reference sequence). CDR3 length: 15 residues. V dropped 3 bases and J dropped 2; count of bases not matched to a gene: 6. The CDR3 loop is CASSHGVRGPYEQYF. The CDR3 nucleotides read TGTGCCAGCAGCCACGGGGTCAGGGGGCCCTACGAGCAGTACTTC.

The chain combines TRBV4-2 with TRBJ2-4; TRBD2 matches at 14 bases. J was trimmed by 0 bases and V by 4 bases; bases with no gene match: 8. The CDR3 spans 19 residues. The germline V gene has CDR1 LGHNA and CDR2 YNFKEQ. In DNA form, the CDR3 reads TGTGCCAGCAGCCCCCTGGGACTAGCGGGGGATATAGCCAAAAACATTCAGTACTTC. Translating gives CASSPLGLAGDIAKNIQYF.

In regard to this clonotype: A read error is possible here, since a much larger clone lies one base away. The CDR3 reads CPSSSRDRGSPLHF. The CDR3 bases are TGTCCCAGCAGTAGCCGGGACAGGGGCTCACCCCTCCACTTT. The V call is TRBV12-3 or TRBV12-4, the J call TRBJ1-6; 10 bases line up with TRBD1. This CDR3 region has 14 residues.

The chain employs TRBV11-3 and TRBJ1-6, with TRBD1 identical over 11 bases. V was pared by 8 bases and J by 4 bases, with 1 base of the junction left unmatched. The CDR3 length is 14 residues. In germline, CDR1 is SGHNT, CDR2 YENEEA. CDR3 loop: CASGTGGYNSPLHF. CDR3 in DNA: TGTGCCAGCGGGACAGGGGGATATAATTCACCCCTCCACTTT.

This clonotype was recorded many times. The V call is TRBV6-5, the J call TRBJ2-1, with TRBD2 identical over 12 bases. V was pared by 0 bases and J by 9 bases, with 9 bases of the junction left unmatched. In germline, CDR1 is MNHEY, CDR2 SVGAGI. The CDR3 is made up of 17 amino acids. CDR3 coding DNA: TGTGCCAGCAGTTACTCGGGGGCTAGCGGGAGGGCCTTTGAGCAGTTCTTC. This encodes CASSYSGASGRAFEQFF.

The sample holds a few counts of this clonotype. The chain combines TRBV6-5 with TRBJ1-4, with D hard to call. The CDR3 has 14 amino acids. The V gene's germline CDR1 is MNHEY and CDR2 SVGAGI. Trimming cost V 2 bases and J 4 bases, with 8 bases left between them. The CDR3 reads CASSYKWSNEKLFF. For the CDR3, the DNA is TGTGCCAGCAGTTACAAATGGAGTAATGAAAAACTGTTTTTT.

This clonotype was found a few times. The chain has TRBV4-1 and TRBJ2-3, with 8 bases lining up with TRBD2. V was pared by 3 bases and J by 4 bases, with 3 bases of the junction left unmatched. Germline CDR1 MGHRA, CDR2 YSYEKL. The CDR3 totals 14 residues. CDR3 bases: TGCGCCAGCAGCCACGGGGGGGTCGCAGATACGCAGTATTTT. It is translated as CASSHGGVADTQYF.

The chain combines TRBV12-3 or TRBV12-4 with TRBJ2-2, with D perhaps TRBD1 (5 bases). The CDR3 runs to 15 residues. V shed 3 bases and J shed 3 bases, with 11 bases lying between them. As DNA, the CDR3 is TGTGCCAGCAGTTTGGGCAGGGCCTACACCGGGGAGCTGTTTTTT. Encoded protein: CASSLGRAYTGELFF.

CDR3 DNA sequence: TGCAGTGCCACATTTCACACCGGGGAGCTGTTTTTT. Its translation: CSATFHTGELFF. This sequence joins TRBV20-1 and TRBJ2-2; unclear D gene. Trimming stripped 6 bases from V and 3 bases from J, with 8 bases between. The CDR3 runs 12 residues. CDR1 is DFQATT, CDR2 SNEGSKA, per germline (reference sequence).

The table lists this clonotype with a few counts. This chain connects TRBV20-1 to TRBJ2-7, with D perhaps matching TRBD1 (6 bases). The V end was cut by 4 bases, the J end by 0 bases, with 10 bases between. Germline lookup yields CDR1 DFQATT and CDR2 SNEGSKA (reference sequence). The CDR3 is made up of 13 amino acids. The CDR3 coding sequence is TGCAGTGCTACTGGACAGATCTCCTACGAGCAGTACTTC. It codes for CSATGQISYEQYF.